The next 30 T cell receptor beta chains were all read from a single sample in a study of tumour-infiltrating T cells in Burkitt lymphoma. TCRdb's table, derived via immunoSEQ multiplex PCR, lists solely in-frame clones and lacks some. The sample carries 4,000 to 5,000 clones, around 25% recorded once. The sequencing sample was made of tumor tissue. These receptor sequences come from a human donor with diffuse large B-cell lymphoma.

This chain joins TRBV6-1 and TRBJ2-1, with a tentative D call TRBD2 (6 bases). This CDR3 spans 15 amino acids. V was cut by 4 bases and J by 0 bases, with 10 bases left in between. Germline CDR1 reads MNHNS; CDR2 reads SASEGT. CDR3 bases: TGTGCCAGCAGTGGGGCGGGGTACTCCTACAATGAGCAGTTCTTC. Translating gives CASSGAGYSYNEQFF.

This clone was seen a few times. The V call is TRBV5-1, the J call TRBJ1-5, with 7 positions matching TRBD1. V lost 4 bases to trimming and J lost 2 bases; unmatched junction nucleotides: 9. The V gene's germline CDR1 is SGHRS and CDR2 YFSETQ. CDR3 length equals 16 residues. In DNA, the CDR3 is TGCGCCAGCAGCCAGGGACAGCCGGGCGGCAATCAGCCCCAGCATTTT. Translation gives CASSQGQPGGNQPQHF.

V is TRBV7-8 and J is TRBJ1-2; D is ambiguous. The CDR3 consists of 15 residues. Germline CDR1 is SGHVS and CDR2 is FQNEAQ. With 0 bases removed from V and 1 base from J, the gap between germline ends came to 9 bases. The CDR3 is CASSLAVGINYGYTF. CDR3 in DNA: TGTGCCAGCAGCTTAGCCGTAGGGATTAACTATGGCTACACCTTC.

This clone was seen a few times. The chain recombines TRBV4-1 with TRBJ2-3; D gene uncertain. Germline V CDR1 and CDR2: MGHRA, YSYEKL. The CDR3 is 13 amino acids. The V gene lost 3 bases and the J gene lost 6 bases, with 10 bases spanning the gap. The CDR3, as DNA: TGCGCCAGCAGCCATCGCGGCCCGGATACGCAGTATTTT. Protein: CASSHRGPDTQYF.

Here the CDR3 reads CASRYQGVGTGELFF. CDR3 sequence (DNA): TGTGCCAGCAGATACCAGGGGGTCGGAACCGGGGAGCTGTTTTTT. J is TRBJ2-2 and V is TRBV7-2; TRBD1 agrees at 7 bases. Per germline, CDR1 SGHTA and CDR2 FQGNSA. The V segment lost 6 bases and the J segment 5 bases; nucleotides outside the gene matches: 9. This CDR3 region has 15 residues.

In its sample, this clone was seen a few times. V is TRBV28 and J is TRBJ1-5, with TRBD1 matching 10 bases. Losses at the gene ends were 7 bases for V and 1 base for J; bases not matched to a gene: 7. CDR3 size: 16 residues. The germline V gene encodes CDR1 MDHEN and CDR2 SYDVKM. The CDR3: CASTSGTGESNQPQHF. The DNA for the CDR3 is TGTGCCAGCACCTCAGGGACAGGGGAAAGCAATCAGCCCCAGCATTTT.

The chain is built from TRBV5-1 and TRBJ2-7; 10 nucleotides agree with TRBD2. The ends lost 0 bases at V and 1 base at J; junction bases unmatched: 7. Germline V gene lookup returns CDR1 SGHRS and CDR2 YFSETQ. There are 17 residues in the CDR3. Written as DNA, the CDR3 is TGCGCCAGCAGCTTGGGTTCTAGCGGGAGAAGTTCCTACGAGCAGTACTTC. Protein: CASSLGSSGRSSYEQYF.

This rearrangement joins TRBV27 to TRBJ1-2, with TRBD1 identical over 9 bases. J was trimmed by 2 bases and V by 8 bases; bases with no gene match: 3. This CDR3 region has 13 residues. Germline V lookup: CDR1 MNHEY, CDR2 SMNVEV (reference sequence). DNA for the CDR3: TGTGCCAGCGGACAGGGGCCGAACTATGGCTACACCTTC. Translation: CASGQGPNYGYTF.

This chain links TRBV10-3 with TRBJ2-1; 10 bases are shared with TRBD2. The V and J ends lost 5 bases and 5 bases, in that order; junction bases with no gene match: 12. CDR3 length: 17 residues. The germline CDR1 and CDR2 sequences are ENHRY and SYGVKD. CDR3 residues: CAISKNTGTSENNEQFF. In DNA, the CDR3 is TGTGCCATCAGTAAAAACACCGGGACTAGCGAAAACAATGAGCAGTTCTTC.

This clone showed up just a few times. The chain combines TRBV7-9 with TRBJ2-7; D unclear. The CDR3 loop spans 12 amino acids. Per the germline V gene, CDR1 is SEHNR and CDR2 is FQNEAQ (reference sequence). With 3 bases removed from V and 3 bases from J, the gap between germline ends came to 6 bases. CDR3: CASSLGFYEQYF. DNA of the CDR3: TGTGCCAGCAGCTTGGGATTCTACGAGCAGTACTTC. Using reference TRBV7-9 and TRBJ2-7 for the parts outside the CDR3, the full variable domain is DTGVSQNPRHKITKRGQNVTFRCDPISEHNRLYWYRQTLGQGPEFLTYFQNEAQLEKSRLLSDRFSAERPKGSFSTLEIQRTEQGDSAMYLCASSLGFYEQYFGPGTRLTVT.

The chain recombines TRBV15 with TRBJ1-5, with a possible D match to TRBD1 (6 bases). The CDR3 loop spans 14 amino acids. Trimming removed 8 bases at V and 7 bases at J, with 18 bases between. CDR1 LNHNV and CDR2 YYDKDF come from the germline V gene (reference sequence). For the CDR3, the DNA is TGTGCCACCGGGGAGTTCCAGGGGCGACAGCCCCAGCATTTT. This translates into CATGEFQGRQPQHF.

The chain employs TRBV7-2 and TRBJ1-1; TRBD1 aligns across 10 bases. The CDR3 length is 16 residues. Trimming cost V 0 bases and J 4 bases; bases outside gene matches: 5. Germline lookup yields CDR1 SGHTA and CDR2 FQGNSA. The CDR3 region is CASSLAFGTGATEAFF. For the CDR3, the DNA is TGTGCCAGCAGCTTAGCGTTTGGGACAGGGGCCACTGAAGCTTTCTTT.

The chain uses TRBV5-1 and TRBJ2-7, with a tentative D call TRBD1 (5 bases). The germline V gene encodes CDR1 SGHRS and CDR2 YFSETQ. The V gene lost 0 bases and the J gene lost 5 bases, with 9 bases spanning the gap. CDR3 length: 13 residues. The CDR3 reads CASSLGQGHEQYF. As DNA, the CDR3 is TGCGCCAGCAGCTTGGGGCAGGGCCACGAGCAGTACTTC.

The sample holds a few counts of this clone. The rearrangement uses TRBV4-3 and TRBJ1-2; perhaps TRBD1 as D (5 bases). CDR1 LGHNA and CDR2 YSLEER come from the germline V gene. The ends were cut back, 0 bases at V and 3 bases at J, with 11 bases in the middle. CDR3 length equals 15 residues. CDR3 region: CASSQDGWDDYGYTF. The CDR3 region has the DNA TGCGCCAGCAGCCAAGATGGGTGGGACGACTATGGCTACACCTTC.

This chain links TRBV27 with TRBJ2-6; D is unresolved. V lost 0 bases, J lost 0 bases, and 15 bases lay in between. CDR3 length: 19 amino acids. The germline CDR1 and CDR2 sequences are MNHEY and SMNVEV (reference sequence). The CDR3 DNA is TGTGCCAGCAGTTTATCATTCGTTGCGGTAGGCTCTGGGGCCAACGTCCTGACTTTC. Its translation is CASSLSFVAVGSGANVLTF. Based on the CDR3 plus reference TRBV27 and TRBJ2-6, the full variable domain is EAQVTQNPRYLITVTGKKLTVTCSQNMNHEYMSWYRQDPGLGLRQIYYSMNVEVTDKGDVPEGYKVSRKEKRNFPLILESPSPNQTSLYFCASSLSFVAVGSGANVLTFGAGSRLTVL.

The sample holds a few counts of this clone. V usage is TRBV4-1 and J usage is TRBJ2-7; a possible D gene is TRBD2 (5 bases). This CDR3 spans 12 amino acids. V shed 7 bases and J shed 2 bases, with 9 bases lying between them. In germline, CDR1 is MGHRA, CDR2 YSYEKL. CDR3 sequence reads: CASKGEPYEQYF. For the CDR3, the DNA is TGCGCCAGCAAGGGAGAACCCTACGAGCAGTACTTC.

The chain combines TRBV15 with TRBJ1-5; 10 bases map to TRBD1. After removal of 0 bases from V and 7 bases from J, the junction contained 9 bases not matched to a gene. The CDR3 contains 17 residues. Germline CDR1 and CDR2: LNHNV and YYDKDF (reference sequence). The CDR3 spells CATSREIGTGAGQPQHF. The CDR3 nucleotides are TGTGCCACCAGCAGAGAAATAGGGACAGGGGCCGGCCAGCCCCAGCATTTT. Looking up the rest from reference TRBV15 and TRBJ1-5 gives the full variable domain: DAMVIQNPRYQVTQFGKPVTLSCSQTLNHNVMYWYQQKSSQAPKLLFHYYDKDFNNEADTPDNFQSRRPNTSFCFLDIRSPGLGDTAMYLCATSREIGTGAGQPQHFGDGTRLSIL.

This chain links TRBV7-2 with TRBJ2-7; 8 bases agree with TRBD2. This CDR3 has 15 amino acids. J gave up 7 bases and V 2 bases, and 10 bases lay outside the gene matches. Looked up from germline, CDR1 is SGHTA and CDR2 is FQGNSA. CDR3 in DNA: TGTGCCAGCAGCTTAAATCGCGGGAGGTCGGGGGAGCAGTACTTC. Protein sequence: CASSLNRGRSGEQYF.

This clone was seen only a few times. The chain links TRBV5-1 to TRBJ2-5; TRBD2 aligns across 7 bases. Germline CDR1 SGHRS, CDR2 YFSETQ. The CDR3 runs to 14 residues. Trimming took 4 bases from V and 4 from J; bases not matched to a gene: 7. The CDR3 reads CASSATSARETQYF. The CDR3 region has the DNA TGCGCCAGCAGCGCAACTAGCGCACGAGAGACCCAGTACTTC.

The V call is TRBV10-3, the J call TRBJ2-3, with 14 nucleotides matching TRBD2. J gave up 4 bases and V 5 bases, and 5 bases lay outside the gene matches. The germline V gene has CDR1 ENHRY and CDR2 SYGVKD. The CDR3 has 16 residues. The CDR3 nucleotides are TGTGCCATCAGTCAGGGACTAGCGGGAGTAGCAGATACGCAGTATTTT. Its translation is CAISQGLAGVADTQYF.

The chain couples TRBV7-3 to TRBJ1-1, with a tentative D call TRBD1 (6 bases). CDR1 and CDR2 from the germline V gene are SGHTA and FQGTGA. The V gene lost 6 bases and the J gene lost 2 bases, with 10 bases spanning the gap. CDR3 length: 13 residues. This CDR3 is CASRWDINTEAFF. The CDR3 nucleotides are TGTGCCAGCAGGTGGGACATCAACACTGAAGCTTTCTTT.

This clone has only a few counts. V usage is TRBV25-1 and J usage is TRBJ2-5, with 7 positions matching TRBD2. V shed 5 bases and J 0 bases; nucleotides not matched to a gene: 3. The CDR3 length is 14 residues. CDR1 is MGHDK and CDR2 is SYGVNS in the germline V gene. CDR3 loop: CASSSGRYQETQYF. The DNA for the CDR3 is TGTGCCAGCAGTTCCGGGAGGTACCAAGAGACCCAGTACTTC.

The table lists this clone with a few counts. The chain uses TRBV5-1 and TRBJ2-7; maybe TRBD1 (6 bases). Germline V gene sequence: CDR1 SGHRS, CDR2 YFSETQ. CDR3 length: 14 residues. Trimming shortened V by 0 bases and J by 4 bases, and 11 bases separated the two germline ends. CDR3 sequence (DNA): TGCGCCAGCAGCTTGGAGGGCAGGGGATACGAGCAGTACTTC. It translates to CASSLEGRGYEQYF.

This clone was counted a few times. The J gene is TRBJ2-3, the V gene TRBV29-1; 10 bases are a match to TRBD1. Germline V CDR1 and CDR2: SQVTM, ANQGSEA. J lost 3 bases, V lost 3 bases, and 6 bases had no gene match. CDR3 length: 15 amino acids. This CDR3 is CSVDGDRGLTDTQYF. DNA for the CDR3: TGCAGCGTTGATGGGGACAGGGGCCTTACAGATACGCAGTATTTT.

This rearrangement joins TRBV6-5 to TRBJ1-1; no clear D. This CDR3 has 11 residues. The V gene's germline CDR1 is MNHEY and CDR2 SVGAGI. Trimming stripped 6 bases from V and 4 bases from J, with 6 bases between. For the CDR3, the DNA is TGTGCCAGCAGCTCCGGCACTGAAGCTTTCTTT. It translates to CASSSGTEAFF.

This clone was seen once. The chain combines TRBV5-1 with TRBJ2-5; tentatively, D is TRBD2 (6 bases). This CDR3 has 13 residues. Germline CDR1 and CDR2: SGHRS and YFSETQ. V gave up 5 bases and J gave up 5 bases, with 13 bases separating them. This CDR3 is CASSRRDRETQYF. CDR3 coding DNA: TGCGCCAGCAGTCGGAGGGATCGGGAGACCCAGTACTTC.

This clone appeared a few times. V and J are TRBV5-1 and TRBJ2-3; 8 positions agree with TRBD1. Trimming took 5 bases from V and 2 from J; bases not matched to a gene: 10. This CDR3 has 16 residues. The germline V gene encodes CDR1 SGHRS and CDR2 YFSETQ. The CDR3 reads CASRSRTGSFTDTQYF. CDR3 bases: TGCGCCAGCAGGTCGAGGACAGGGAGTTTCACAGATACGCAGTATTTT.

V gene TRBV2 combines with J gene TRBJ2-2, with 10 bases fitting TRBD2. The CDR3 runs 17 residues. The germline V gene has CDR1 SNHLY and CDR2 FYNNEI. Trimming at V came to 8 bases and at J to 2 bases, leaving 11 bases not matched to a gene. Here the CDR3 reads CASGRSIAGGNTGELFF. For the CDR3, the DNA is TGTGCCAGCGGAAGATCTATAGCGGGAGGCAACACCGGGGAGCTGTTTTTT.

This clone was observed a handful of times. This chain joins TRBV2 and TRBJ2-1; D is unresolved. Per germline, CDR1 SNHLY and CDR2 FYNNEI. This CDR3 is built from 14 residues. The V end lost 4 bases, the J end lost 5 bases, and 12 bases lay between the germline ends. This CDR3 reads CASSVNLGNNEQFF. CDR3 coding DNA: TGTGCCAGCAGTGTTAACCTCGGCAACAATGAGCAGTTCTTC. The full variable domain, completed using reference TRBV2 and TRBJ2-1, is EPEVTQTPSHQVTQMGQEVILRCVPISNHLYFYWYRQILGQKVEFLVSFYNNEISEKSEIFDDQFSVERPDGSNFTLKIRSTKLEDSAMYFCASSVNLGNNEQFFGPGTRLTVL.

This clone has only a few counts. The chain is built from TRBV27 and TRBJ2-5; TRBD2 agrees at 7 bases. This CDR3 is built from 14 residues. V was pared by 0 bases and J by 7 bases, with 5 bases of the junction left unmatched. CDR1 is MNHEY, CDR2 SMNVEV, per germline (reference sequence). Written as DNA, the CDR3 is TGTGCCAGCAGTTTATCGAGGGAGGGCAGGACCCAGTACTTC. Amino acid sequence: CASSLSREGRTQYF.